This TCR beta chain emerged from a study of cytomegalovirus exposure and HLA in healthy donors. This CDR3 contains 14 residues. Germline CDR1 reads SGHVS; CDR2 reads FQNEAQ. V was pared by 0 bases and J by 4 bases, with 9 bases between. The PCR used 60 Vbeta and 13 Jbeta primers. Data came from immunoSEQ multiplex PCR; TCRdb stores just in-frame clones and leaves some out. This sample has about 110,000 clones, with about 78% found just once. The V call is TRBV7-8, the J call TRBJ1-2, with D perhaps TRBD1 (5 bases). The clonotype was recovered from a woman between 40 and 55 years old in good health and CMV-seropositive. Sequencing was done on a sample of PBMCs. CDR3: CASSLAGHGYGYTF. The CDR3 coding sequence is TGTGCCAGCAGCTTAGCGGGGCATGGCTATGGCTACACCTTC. Based on the CDR3 plus reference TRBV7-8 and TRBJ1-2, the full variable domain is GAGVSQSPRYKVAKRGQDVALRCDPISGHVSLFWYQQALGQGPEFLTYFQNEAQLDKSGLPSDRFFAERPEGSVSTLKIQRTQQEDSAVYLCASSLAGHGYGYTFGSGTRLTVV.